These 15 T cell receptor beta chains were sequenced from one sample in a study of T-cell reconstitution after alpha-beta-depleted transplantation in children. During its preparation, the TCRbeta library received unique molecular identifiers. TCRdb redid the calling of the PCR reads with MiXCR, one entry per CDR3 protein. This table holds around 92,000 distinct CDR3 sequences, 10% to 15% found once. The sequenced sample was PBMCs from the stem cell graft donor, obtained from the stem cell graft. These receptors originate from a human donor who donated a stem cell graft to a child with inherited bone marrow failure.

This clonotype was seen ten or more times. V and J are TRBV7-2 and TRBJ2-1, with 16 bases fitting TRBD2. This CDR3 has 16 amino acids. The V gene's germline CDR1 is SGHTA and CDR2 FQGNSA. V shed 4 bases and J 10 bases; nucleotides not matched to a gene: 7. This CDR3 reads CASSSGLAGGGGEQFF. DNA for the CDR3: TGTGCCAGCAGCTCGGGACTAGCGGGAGGGGGGGGAGAGCAGTTCTTC.

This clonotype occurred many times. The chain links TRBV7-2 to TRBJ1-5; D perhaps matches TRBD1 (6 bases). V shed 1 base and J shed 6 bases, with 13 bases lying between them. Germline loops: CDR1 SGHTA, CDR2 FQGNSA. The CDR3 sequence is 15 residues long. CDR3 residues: CASSLGGAWGQPQHF. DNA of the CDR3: TGTGCCAGCAGCTTAGGGGGGGCTTGGGGTCAGCCCCAGCATTTT.

The CDR3 sequence is CASSVEGLAGTGELFF. The CDR3 nucleotides are TGTGCCAGCAGCGTAGAAGGCCTGGCGGGCACCGGGGAGCTGTTTTTT. The chain has TRBV9 and TRBJ2-2, with TRBD2 as a possible D gene (5 bases). There are 16 residues in the CDR3. CDR1 is SGDLS, CDR2 YYNGEE, per germline. V was trimmed by 0 bases and J by 4 bases, leaving 13 bases between them.

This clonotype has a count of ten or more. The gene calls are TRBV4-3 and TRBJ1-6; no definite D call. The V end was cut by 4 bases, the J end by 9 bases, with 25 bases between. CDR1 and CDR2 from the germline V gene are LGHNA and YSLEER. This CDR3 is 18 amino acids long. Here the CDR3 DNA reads TGCGCCAGCAGCCGACGAACGAGTACGTCAGTCGGAAGTTCACCCCTCCACTTT. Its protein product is CASSRRTSTSVGSSPLHF.

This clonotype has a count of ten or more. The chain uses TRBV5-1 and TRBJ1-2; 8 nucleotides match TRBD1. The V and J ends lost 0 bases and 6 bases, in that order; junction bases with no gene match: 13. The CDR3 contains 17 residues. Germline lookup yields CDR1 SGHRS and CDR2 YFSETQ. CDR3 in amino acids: CASSLEGQGRNKDGYTF. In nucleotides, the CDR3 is TGCGCCAGCAGCTTGGAAGGACAGGGTCGGAATAAAGATGGCTACACCTTC.

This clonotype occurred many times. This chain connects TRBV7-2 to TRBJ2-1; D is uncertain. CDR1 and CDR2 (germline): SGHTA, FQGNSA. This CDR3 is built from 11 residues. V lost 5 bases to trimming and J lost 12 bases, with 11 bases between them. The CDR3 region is CASSPGYAQFF. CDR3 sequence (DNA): TGTGCCAGCAGCCCCGGCTACGCGCAGTTCTTC.

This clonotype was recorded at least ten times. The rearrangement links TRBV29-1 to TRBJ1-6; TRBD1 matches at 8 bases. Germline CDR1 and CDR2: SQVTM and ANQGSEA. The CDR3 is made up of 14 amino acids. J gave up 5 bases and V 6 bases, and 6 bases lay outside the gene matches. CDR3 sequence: CSVRTGQDNSPLHF. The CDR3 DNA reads TGCAGCGTACGCACGGGACAGGATAATTCACCCCTCCACTTT.

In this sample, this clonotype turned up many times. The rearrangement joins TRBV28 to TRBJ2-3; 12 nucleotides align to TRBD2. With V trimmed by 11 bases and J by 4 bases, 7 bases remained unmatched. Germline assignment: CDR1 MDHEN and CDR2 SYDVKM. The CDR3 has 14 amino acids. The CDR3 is CAGRTSGKADTQYF. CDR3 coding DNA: TGTGCCGGAAGGACTAGCGGGAAAGCAGATACGCAGTATTTT. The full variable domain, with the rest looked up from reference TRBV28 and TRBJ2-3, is DVKVTQSSRYLVKRTGEKVFLECVQDMDHENMFWYRQDPGLGLRLIYFSYDVKMKEKGDIPEGYSVSREKKERFSLILESASTNQTSMYLCAGRTSGKADTQYFGPGTRLTVL.

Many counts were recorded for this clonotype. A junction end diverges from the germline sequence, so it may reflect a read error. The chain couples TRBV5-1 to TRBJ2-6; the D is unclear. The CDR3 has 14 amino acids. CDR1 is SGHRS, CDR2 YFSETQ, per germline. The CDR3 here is CASRLNSVANVLTF. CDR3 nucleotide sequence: TGCGCCAGCAGACTGAACTCTGTGGCCAACGTCCTGACTTTC. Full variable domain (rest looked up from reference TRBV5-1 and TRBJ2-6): KAGVTQTPRYLIKTRGQQVTLSCSPISGHRSVSWYQQTPGQGLQFLFEYFSETQRNKGNFPGRFSGRQFSNSRSEMNVSTLELGDSALYLCASRLNSVANVLTFGAGSRLTVL.

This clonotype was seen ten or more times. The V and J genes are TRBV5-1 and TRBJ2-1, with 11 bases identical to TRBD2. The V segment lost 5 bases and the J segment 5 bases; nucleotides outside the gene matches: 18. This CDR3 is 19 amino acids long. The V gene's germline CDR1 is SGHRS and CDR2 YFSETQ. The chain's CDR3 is CASSGGSLAGGVFNNEQFF. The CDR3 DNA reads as TGCGCCAGCAGTGGTGGGAGTCTAGCGGGAGGAGTTTTTAACAATGAGCAGTTCTTC.

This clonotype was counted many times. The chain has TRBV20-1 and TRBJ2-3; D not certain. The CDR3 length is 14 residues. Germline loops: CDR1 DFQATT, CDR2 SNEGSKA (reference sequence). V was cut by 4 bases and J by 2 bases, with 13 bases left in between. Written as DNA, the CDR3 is TGCAGTGCTAAGGCGCAAACCCACACAGATACGCAGTATTTT. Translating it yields CSAKAQTHTDTQYF.

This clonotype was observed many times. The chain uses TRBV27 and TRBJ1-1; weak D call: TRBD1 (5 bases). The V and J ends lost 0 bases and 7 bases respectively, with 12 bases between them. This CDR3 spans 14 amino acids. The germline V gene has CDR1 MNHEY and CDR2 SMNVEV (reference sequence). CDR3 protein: CASSLSPLGLEAFF. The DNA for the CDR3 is TGTGCCAGCAGTTTATCGCCTTTGGGACTTGAAGCTTTCTTT.

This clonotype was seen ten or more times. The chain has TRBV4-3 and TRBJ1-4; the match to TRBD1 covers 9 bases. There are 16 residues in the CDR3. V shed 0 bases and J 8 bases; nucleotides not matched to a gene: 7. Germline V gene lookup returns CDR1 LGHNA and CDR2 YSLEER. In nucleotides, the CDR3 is TGCGCCAGCAGCCAAGAAATCGGGACAGGGTCAGAAAAACTGTTTTTT. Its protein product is CASSQEIGTGSEKLFF.

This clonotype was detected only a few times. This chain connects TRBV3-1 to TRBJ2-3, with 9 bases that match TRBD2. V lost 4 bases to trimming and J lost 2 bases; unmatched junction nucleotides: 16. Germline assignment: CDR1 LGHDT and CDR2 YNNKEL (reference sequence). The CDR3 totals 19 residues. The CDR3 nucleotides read TGTGCCAGCAGCCTACTAGGAGGCAGCGGGGGGCGGAACACAGATACGCAGTATTTT. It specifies CASSLLGGSGGRNTDTQYF.

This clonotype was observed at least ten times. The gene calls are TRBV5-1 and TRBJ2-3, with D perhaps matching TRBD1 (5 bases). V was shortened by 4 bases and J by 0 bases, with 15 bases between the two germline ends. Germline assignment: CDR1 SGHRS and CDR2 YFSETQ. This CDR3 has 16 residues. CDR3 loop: CASSKPTATSTDTQYF. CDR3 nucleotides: TGCGCCAGCAGCAAACCGACAGCTACTAGCACAGATACGCAGTATTTT.